This T cell receptor (beta chain) was captured in a study of T cells in Graves' hyperthyroidism and ophthalmopathy. Overall study: Peripheral blood specimens were obtained at initial diagnosis, prior to any treatment.

At least ten counts were recorded for this clonotype. Its antigen is as yet unknown. Study findings and constraints: Blood shared most expanded thyroid clonotypes above 0.001.

Disease duration under 2 months; hyperthyroidism patients were aged 18 to 65. There were TCR beta CDR3 regions amplified from RNA transcripts. The HTBI primer set served for first-round RT-PCR of the TCR CDR3. A single record per CDR3 protein comes from TCRdb applying MiXCR to the multiplex PCR reads. The sample records fewer than 500,000 distinct CDR3 sequences, approximately 15% being singletons. What was sequenced was blood. The TCR sequence derives from a man in his thirties or forties with Graves' hyperthyroidism that later progressed to Graves' ophthalmopathy.

The CDR3 region is CSAVGGGTDTQYF. The CDR3 coding sequence is TGCAGTGCAGTGGGCGGGGGCACAGATACGCAGTATTTT. The chain uses TRBV20-1 and TRBJ2-3; TRBD2 might be the D (6 bases). CDR3 length: 13 amino acids. Germline CDR1 DFQATT, CDR2 SNEGSKA (reference sequence). Trimming stripped 6 bases from V and 1 base from J, with 11 bases between.